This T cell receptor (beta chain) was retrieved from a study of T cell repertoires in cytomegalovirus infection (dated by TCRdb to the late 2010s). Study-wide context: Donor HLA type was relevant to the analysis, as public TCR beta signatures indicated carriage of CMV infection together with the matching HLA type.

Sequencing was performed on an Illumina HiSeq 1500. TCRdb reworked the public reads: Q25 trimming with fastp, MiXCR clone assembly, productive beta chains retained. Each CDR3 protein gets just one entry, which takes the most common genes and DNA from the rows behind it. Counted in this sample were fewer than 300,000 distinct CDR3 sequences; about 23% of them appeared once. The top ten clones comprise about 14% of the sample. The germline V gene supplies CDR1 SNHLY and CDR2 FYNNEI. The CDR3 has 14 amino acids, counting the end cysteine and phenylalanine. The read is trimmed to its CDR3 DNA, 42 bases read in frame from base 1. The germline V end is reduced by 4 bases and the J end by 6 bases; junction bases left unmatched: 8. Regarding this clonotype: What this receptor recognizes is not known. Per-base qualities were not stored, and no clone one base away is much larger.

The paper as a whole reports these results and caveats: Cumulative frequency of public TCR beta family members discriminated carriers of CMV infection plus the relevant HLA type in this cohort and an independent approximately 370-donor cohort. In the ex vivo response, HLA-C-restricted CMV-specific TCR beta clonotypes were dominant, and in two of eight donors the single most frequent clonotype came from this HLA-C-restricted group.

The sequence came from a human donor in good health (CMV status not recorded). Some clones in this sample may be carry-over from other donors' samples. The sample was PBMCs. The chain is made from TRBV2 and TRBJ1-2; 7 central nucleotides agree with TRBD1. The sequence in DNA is TGTGCCAGCAGTGTCCGACAGGGAGGCGATGGCTACACCTTC. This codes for CASSVRQGGDGYTF. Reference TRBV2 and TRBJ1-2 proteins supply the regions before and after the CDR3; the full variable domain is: EPEVTQTPSHQVTQMGQEVILRCVPISNHLYFYWYRQILGQKVEFLVSFYNNEISEKSEIFDDQFSVERPDGSNFTLKIRSTKLEDSAMYFCASSVRQGGDGYTFGSGTRLTVV.